This passage covers 28 T cell receptor beta chains from one sample sequenced in a study of T cell responses to AZD1222 COVID-19 vaccine. Some clones are missing from TCRdb's copy, which holds only in-frame ones; the method was immunoSEQ multiplex PCR. The top ten clones hold roughly 5% of a sample with about 120,000 clones, around 88% of them seen once. Sequencing was performed on peripheral blood, taken on day 0 of AZD1222 vaccination. These receptors came from an adult in good health.

The chain combines TRBV7-9 with TRBJ2-1; D may correspond to TRBD1 or TRBD2 (6 bases each). The CDR3 is made up of 15 amino acids. Germline CDR1 SEHNR, CDR2 FQNEAQ (reference sequence). Trimming removed 2 bases at V and 7 bases at J, with 15 bases between. CDR3 protein: CASSLTATGANEQFF. CDR3 sequence (DNA): TGTGCCAGCAGCTTAACGGCAACGGGGGCGAATGAGCAGTTCTTC.

The rearrangement joins TRBV14 to TRBJ1-3; D remains ambiguous. Germline CDR1 SGHDN, CDR2 FVKESK. The V end was cut by 6 bases, the J end by 0 bases, with 9 bases between. The CDR3 runs to 14 residues. The CDR3 sequence: CASRRTYSGNTIYF. The CDR3 DNA follows: TGTGCCAGCAGACGGACTTACTCTGGAAACACCATATATTTT.

The chain has TRBV18 and TRBJ1-4; D is unresolved. CDR3 length equals 14 residues. Germline CDR1 reads KGHSH; CDR2 reads LQKENI. V lost 3 bases and J 4 bases, leaving 9 bases between the germline ends. The CDR3 sequence is CASSPGTVNEKLFF. The CDR3, as DNA: TGTGCCAGCTCACCCGGCACGGTTAATGAAAAACTGTTTTTT.

The gene calls are TRBV19 and TRBJ1-2; 8 positions agree with TRBD1. Trimming removed 5 bases from V and 4 bases from J; junction bases left unmatched: 6. CDR1 is LNHDA and CDR2 is SQIVND in the germline V gene (reference sequence). CDR3 size: 14 residues. CDR3 region: CASSPQGAGYGYTF. In nucleotides, the CDR3 is TGTGCCAGTAGTCCCCAGGGGGCTGGCTATGGCTACACCTTC.

The chain couples TRBV18 to TRBJ1-2, with D unresolved. CDR3 length: 14 residues. Germline CDR1 KGHSH, CDR2 LQKENI. V lost 3 bases to trimming and J lost 1 base, with 9 bases between them. The CDR3 protein is CASSPTEVNYGYTF. The CDR3 region has the DNA TGTGCCAGCTCACCCACCGAGGTTAACTATGGCTACACCTTC. The variable domain in full, completed from reference TRBV18 and TRBJ1-2, reads NAGVMQNPRHLVRRRGQEARLRCSPMKGHSHVYWYRQLPEEGLKFMVYLQKENIIDESGMPKERFSAEFPKEGPSILRIQQVVRGDSAAYFCASSPTEVNYGYTFGSGTRLTVV.

The J gene is TRBJ1-1, the V gene TRBV27; D is possibly TRBD1 (5 bases). The CDR3 length is 14 residues. CDR1 and CDR2 (germline): MNHEY, SMNVEV (reference sequence). Trimming took off 6 bases at V and 6 bases at J, with 17 bases between the two ends. The CDR3 sequence: CASSHRWGGAEAFF. For the CDR3, the DNA is TGTGCCAGCAGCCACCGCTGGGGGGGAGCTGAAGCTTTCTTT.

This clone was observed a few times. The V call is TRBV7-9, the J call TRBJ2-5, with D possibly TRBD1 on 5 matching bases. V gave up 5 bases and J gave up 2 bases, with 9 bases separating them. The CDR3 is 13 residues long. Per germline, CDR1 SEHNR and CDR2 FQNEAQ (reference sequence). In DNA form, the CDR3 reads TGTGCCAGCAGCACAGGTTATCAAGAGACCCAGTACTTC. Translating gives CASSTGYQETQYF.

The chain joins TRBV9 to TRBJ2-5; D might be TRBD1 (6 bases). CDR1 and CDR2 (germline): SGDLS, YYNGEE. CDR3 length equals 16 residues. Between the trimmed V and J ends, which lost 2 bases and 5 bases, there was a span of 19 bases. The DNA of the CDR3 is TGTGCCAGCAGCGTGGGGGCTGGTAGTCCTTCGGAGACCCAGTACTTC. It is translated as CASSVGAGSPSETQYF. Full variable domain (remainder filled in from reference TRBV9 and TRBJ2-5): DSGVTQTPKHLITATGQRVTLRCSPRSGDLSVYWYQQSLDQGLQFLIQYYNGEERAKGNILERFSAQQFPDLHSELNLSSLELGDSALYFCASSVGAGSPSETQYFGPGTRLLVL.

This chain uses TRBV18 with TRBJ1-5; D is possibly TRBD1 (6 bases). The CDR3 is 15 amino acids. Germline V gives CDR1 KGHSH, CDR2 LQKENI. Trimming removed 6 bases at V and 0 bases at J, with 12 bases between. DNA of the CDR3: TGTGCCAGCTCCCAGGACAGTTATAGCAATCAGCCCCAGCATTTT. Protein sequence: CASSQDSYSNQPQHF.

This clone is a singleton in its sample. The chain joins TRBV4-2 to TRBJ2-2; 7 bases are a match to TRBD2. Germline V gene data show CDR1 as LGHNA and CDR2 as YNFKEQ. CDR3 length: 13 amino acids. V was clipped by 7 bases and J by 6 bases; unmatched bases: 5. DNA of the CDR3: TGTGCCAGCAACCGGGGGGACGCCGGGGAGCTGTTTTTT. This gives the protein CASNRGDAGELFF.

This chain links TRBV3-1 (or the pseudogene TRBV3-2) with TRBJ2-3; 9 bases align to TRBD2. Germline assignment: CDR1 LGHDT and CDR2 YNNKEL (reference sequence). The CDR3 is 16 amino acids. V dropped 4 bases and J dropped 6; count of bases not matched to a gene: 11. This CDR3 is CASSLTLAGPSDTQYF. The CDR3 nucleotides are TGTGCCAGCAGCCTTACCCTAGCGGGGCCCAGTGATACGCAGTATTTT.

V gene TRBV6-1 combines with J gene TRBJ1-5; D perhaps matches TRBD1 (5 bases). Trimming removed 3 bases at V and 9 bases at J, with 21 bases between. The CDR3 runs to 16 residues. CDR1 and CDR2 from the germline V gene are MNHNS and SASEGT. The CDR3: CASSEGSGGLGGPQHF. The CDR3 coding sequence is TGTGCCAGCAGTGAGGGTTCGGGAGGCCTCGGGGGGCCCCAGCATTTT.

This chain uses TRBV7-8 with TRBJ2-3; D is ambiguous. Trimming took off 5 bases at V and 5 bases at J, with 17 bases between the two ends. Germline V gives CDR1 SGHVS, CDR2 FQNEAQ. CDR3 length equals 15 residues. Here the CDR3 DNA reads TGTGCCAGCAGCGCCGGAAAAGCTATCGGAGATACGCAGTATTTT. Translation gives CASSAGKAIGDTQYF.

This clone was seen a handful of times. V gene TRBV18 combines with J gene TRBJ2-7; TRBD1 agrees at 7 bases. V shed 4 bases, J shed 6 bases, and the junction held 15 bases outside the gene matches. The CDR3 runs to 16 residues. The germline V gene encodes CDR1 KGHSH and CDR2 LQKENI. CDR3 loop: CASSLGDSSSLIEQYF. CDR3 DNA sequence: TGTGCCAGCTCACTTGGGGACAGCTCATCTTTGATCGAGCAGTACTTC.

The rearrangement uses TRBV28 and TRBJ2-2; no clear D gene. V dropped 2 bases and J dropped 1 base, with 8 bases sitting between them. CDR3 length: 15 amino acids. Germline-derived CDR1 and CDR2 are MDHEN and SYDVKM. This CDR3 reads CASSLRTGNTGELFF. Written as DNA, the CDR3 is TGTGCCAGCAGTTTAAGGACGGGGAACACCGGGGAGCTGTTTTTT.

As for this clone: One junction end does not reproduce the germline sequence, and a read error may be involved. V gene TRBV6-1 combines with J gene TRBJ1-6; TRBD1 aligns across 7 bases. The CDR3 length is 17 residues. Germline CDR1 reads MNHNS; CDR2 reads SASEGT. CDR3 DNA sequence: TGTGCCAGCAGAGAAGGGGAAGGGGGCGCGAATAATTCACCCCTCCACTTT. Its protein product is CASREGEGGANNSPLHF.

In its sample, this clone was seen once. The gene calls are TRBV6-1 and TRBJ1-2; D gene unclear. Germline V lookup: CDR1 MNHNS, CDR2 SASEGT. The CDR3 length is 13 residues. Between the trimmed V and J ends, which lost 0 bases and 5 bases, there was a span of 7 bases. CDR3 sequence (DNA): TGTGCCAGCAGTGAAGCGCCTCAGTATGGCTACACCTTC. This sequence encodes CASSEAPQYGYTF.

A few counts support this clone. The rearrangement links TRBV6-1 to TRBJ2-1; D is perhaps TRBD1 (5 bases). V was cut by 2 bases and J by 9 bases, with 11 bases left in between. Germline V gene lookup returns CDR1 MNHNS and CDR2 SASEGT. The CDR3 has 13 amino acids. DNA for the CDR3: TGTGCCAGCAGTGAATCAGGGCTAGGTGAGCAGTTCTTC. Amino acids: CASSESGLGEQFF.

CDR3 nucleotide sequence: TGTGCCAGCTCACCACCCAGGGGCACCGGGGAGCTGTTTTTT. Protein: CASSPPRGTGELFF. The chain couples TRBV18 to TRBJ2-2, with D possibly TRBD1 on 6 matching bases. The V end lost 0 bases, the J end lost 4 bases, and 6 bases lay between the germline ends. The V gene's germline CDR1 is KGHSH and CDR2 LQKENI. The CDR3 is 14 residues long.

The genes are TRBV3-1 (or the pseudogene TRBV3-2) and TRBJ1-6; the match to TRBD1 covers 9 bases. Losses at the gene ends were 10 bases for V and 6 bases for J; bases not matched to a gene: 10. Germline lookup yields CDR1 LGHDT and CDR2 YNNKEL (reference sequence). The CDR3 loop spans 15 amino acids. This CDR3 reads CATAQRDRANSPLHF. Here the CDR3 DNA reads TGTGCCACGGCGCAAAGGGACAGGGCTAATTCACCCCTCCACTTT.

The rearrangement links TRBV5-1 to TRBJ1-2; 7 bases align to TRBD1. The CDR3 is 14 amino acids. V shed 4 bases, J shed 1 base, and the junction held 4 bases outside the gene matches. CDR1 is SGHRS, CDR2 YFSETQ, per germline. The CDR3 is CASSPGTVNYGYTF. CDR3 sequence (DNA): TGCGCCAGCAGCCCGGGGACAGTTAACTATGGCTACACCTTC.

The V and J genes are TRBV6-6 and TRBJ1-1; no clear D gene. This CDR3 comprises 14 residues. The germline V and J ends were trimmed by 6 bases and 2 bases, with 13 bases remaining between them. CDR1 and CDR2 (germline): MNHNY, SVGAGI (reference sequence). For the CDR3, the DNA is TGTGCCAGCAGCACACAGACGTACAACACTGAAGCTTTCTTT. Its translation is CASSTQTYNTEAFF.

The DNA of the CDR3 is TGTGCCAGCAGTGCGGGACAGGGGTACTCACCCCTCCACTTT. This gives the protein CASSAGQGYSPLHF. This sequence joins TRBV6-4 and TRBJ1-6; 10 positions match TRBD1. CDR1 is MRHNA, CDR2 SNTAGT, per germline. V lost 4 bases, J lost 10 bases, and 4 bases stayed unmatched. The CDR3 spans 14 residues.

V and J are TRBV6-2 or TRBV6-3 and TRBJ1-1; 9 nucleotides line up with TRBD1. Trimming at V came to 1 base and at J to 2 bases, leaving 5 bases not matched to a gene. The CDR3 is 16 amino acids. Germline lookup yields CDR1 MNHEY and CDR2 SVGEGT. Here the CDR3 reads CASSYLVDRGNTEAFF. The CDR3 nucleotides read TGTGCCAGCAGTTACTTGGTGGACAGGGGAAACACTGAAGCTTTCTTT.

The rearrangement links TRBV7-9 to TRBJ2-3, with D perhaps TRBD1 (6 bases). Trimming left V 5 bases short and J 3 bases short, with 15 bases between. The CDR3 contains 15 residues. Germline CDR1 and CDR2: SEHNR and FQNEAQ (reference sequence). The CDR3 DNA is TGTGCCAGCAGCGACCGACAGGCTAGGACAGATACGCAGTATTTT. This sequence encodes CASSDRQARTDTQYF.

This clone showed up just once. The chain has TRBV19 and TRBJ2-3, with 8 bases matching TRBD2. Germline values: CDR1 LNHDA, CDR2 SQIVND (reference sequence). The CDR3 contains 15 residues. V was clipped by 4 bases and J by 2 bases; unmatched bases: 5. The chain's CDR3 is CASSNSGGVTDTQYF. CDR3 nucleotide sequence: TGTGCCAGTAGTAACAGCGGGGGAGTCACAGATACGCAGTATTTT.

The CDR3 sequence is CASSVGEISNTEAFF. The DNA for the CDR3 is TGTGCCAGCAGCGTAGGAGAGATCTCGAACACTGAAGCTTTCTTT. V is TRBV9 and J is TRBJ1-1; D gene ambiguous. Germline V gives CDR1 SGDLS, CDR2 YYNGEE. There are 15 residues in the CDR3. Trimming took off 0 bases at V and 1 base at J, with 10 bases between the two ends.

V is TRBV7-2 and J is TRBJ1-5, with D possibly being TRBD1 (5 bases). Germline CDR1 reads SGHTA; CDR2 reads FQGNSA. V lost 4 bases and J lost 7, with 17 bases in between. This CDR3 is 15 amino acids long. CDR3 bases: TGTGCCAGCAGCTCTGCTCGAGGGGATGGACAGCCCCAGCATTTT. It codes for CASSSARGDGQPQHF.